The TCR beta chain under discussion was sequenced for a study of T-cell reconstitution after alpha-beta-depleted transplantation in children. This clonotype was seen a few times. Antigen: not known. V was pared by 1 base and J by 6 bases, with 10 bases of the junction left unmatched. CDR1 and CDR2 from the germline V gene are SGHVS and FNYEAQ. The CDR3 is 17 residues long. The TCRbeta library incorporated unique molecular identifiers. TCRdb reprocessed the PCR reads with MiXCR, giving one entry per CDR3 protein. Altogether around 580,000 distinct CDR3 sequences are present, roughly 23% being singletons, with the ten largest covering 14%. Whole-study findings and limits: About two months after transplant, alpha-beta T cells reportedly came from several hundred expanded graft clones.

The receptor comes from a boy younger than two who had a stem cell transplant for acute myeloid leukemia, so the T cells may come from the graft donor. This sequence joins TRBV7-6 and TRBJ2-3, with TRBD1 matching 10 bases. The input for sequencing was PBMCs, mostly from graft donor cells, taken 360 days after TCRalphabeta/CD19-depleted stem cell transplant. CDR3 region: CASSLGDRGRARDTQYF. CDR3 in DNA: TGTGCCAGCAGCTTAGGAGACAGGGGGCGCGCCCGGGATACGCAGTATTTT.